The 5 T cell receptor beta chains presented below share a single source sample, sequenced in a study of neurological immune-mediated disorders. TCRdb reanalysed the 5' RACE reads using MiXCR and keeps one entry per CDR3 protein. The repertoire holds 30,000 to 50,000 distinct CDR3 sequences, with 7% to 8.5% as singletons. Sequenced input: CD4+ T cells from blood. These receptor sequences come from a man between 45 and 60 years old in good health.

This clonotype was seen at least ten times. This chain links TRBV5-1 with TRBJ2-7; 10 positions match TRBD2. The germline gives CDR1 SGHRS, CDR2 YFSETQ. After removal of 4 bases from V and 2 bases from J, the junction contained 6 bases not matched to a gene. CDR3 length: 15 amino acids. The CDR3 nucleotides are TGCGCCAGCAGCGGAACTAGCGGGGTAACCTACGAGCAGTACTTC. Its translation: CASSGTSGVTYEQYF.

This clonotype was seen at least ten times. The chain couples TRBV5-1 to TRBJ2-5; the D is unclear. CDR3 length: 14 amino acids. The germline gives CDR1 SGHRS, CDR2 YFSETQ. Trimming stripped 5 bases from V and 2 bases from J, with 13 bases between. CDR3 nucleotide sequence: TGCGCCAGCAGGGCCGTGGGGTCTCAAGAGACCCAGTACTTC. Residues: CASRAVGSQETQYF.

The rearrangement uses TRBV10-3 and TRBJ1-1; 9 nucleotides agree with TRBD1. J gave up 5 bases and V 6 bases, and 4 bases lay outside the gene matches. This CDR3 has 13 amino acids. Germline-derived CDR1 and CDR2 are ENHRY and SYGVKD. CDR3 protein: CAISDRGGTEAFF. DNA of the CDR3: TGTGCCATCAGCGACAGGGGGGGGACTGAAGCTTTCTTT.

This clonotype was counted many times. The rearrangement links TRBV20-1 to TRBJ1-5; 8 bases fit TRBD1. Trimming took 0 bases from V and 2 from J; bases not matched to a gene: 12. The CDR3 spans 18 residues. Germline V gene sequence: CDR1 DFQATT, CDR2 SNEGSKA (reference sequence). This chain's CDR3 is CSARDRAGGRWGNQPQHF. In DNA, the CDR3 is TGCAGTGCTAGAGATCGGGCAGGGGGCCGTTGGGGCAATCAGCCCCAGCATTTT.

The sample holds many counts of this clonotype. The V gene is TRBV6-6, the J gene TRBJ2-2; 12 bases are a match to TRBD1. CDR1 MNHNY and CDR2 SVGAGI come from the germline V gene (reference sequence). The V and J ends lost 11 bases and 5 bases, in that order; junction bases with no gene match: 3. CDR3 length equals 13 residues. The CDR3 region has the DNA TGTGCCCTGGGACAGGGGGCAACCGGGGAGCTGTTTTTT. The encoded protein is CALGQGATGELFF.